The subject of this entry is one T cell receptor (beta chain). This specimen comes from a study of T cells in Graves' hyperthyroidism and ophthalmopathy. Amplified TCR beta CDR3 regions derived from RNA transcripts. The HTBI primer set served for first-round RT-PCR of the TCR CDR3. TCRdb independently ran MiXCR on the multiplex PCR reads; one entry per CDR3 protein. This sample has a few hundred thousand distinct CDR3 sequences, with about 43% found just once. Patients between 18 and 65 years old had hyperthyroidism, newly diagnosed and lasting under 2 months. In germline, CDR1 is MNHNS, CDR2 SASEGT. The CDR3 runs to 16 residues. V was clipped by 5 bases and J by 6 bases, with 19 bases between them.

V is TRBV6-1 and J is TRBJ2-2; D is perhaps TRBD1 or TRBD2 (5 bases each). The sequenced material came from peripheral blood or thyroid tissue (not recorded which). The sequence was obtained from a woman aged 18-35 years with Graves' hyperthyroidism. CDR3 bases: TGTGCCAGCAGTCAGCCCGGGACCCTCCGGTCCGGGGAGCTGTTTTTT. Protein: CASSQPGTLRSGELFF.